What follows describes a single T cell receptor beta chain. Its antigen remains unknown. Having been cultured for about 10 days, the cells underwent CD4+ T cell isolation. Participants each got two BNT162b2 or mRNA-1273 vaccine doses. These data come from a study of vaccination effects on CD4 cells after COVID-19. Germline V gene sequence: CDR1 SNHLY, CDR2 FYNNEI. The J segment lost 8 bases and the V segment lost 6 bases, leaving 6 bases of the junction unmatched. This CDR3 contains 14 residues. Sequencing used immunoSEQ multiplex PCR; TCRdb keeps in-frame clones, though not all of them. Among 50,000 to 70,000 clones listed, around 85% were seen once.

This chain joins TRBV2 and TRBJ1-6, with 8 bases lining up with TRBD1. This sequence originates from a human donor who received a COVID-19 vaccine. The sample here was CD4+ T cells from PBMCs cultured without peptide, taken after COVID-19 vaccination. Written as DNA, the CDR3 is TGTGCCAGCAGGCCTCTGACAGGGGATTCACCCCTCCACTTT. This sequence encodes CASRPLTGDSPLHF.